Shown below are 9 T cell receptor beta chains from a single sample sequenced in a study of T cell responses to AZD1222 COVID-19 vaccine (dated by TCRdb to about 2021). The protocol used for the library was the immunoSEQ multiplex PCR assay. The table comes from immuneACCESS by way of TCRdb, which keeps in-frame sequences with V and J called. Part of the clones is missing from these tables; in studies checked, under half for an unresolved V gene and the rest for unknown reasons. This sample holds 100,000 to 120,000 clones; about 88% were observed only once. The ten most abundant clones make up over 1.5% of the sample. Taken with the paper, the label for time point translates to: baseline before first vaccination. Sequencing used peripheral blood, obtained on day 0 of AZD1222 vaccination. The source is an adult in good health.

The chain joins TRBV9 to TRBJ2-3, with TRBD2 matching over 12 bases. CDR1 SGDLS and CDR2 YYNGEE come from the germline V gene. The V segment lost 4 bases and the J segment 6 bases; nucleotides outside the gene matches: 3. The CDR3 is 14 amino acids. This chain's CDR3 is CASSRTSGTDTQYF. DNA for the CDR3: TGTGCCAGCAGCCGGACTAGCGGGACGGATACGCAGTATTTT.

V and J are TRBV29-1 and TRBJ1-2; no reliable D call. V dropped 7 bases and J dropped 4 bases, with 19 bases sitting between them. Germline-derived CDR1 and CDR2 are SQVTM and ANQGSEA. CDR3 length equals 14 residues. CDR3: CSASHAVRGYGYTF. CDR3 coding DNA: TGCAGCGCCTCTCACGCCGTAAGAGGCTATGGCTACACCTTC.

Only one count was recorded for this clone. The CDR3 loop reads CASSRLGTASEAFF. CDR3 bases: TGTGCCAGCAGCCGATTAGGGACAGCCAGTGAAGCTTTCTTT. This sequence joins TRBV3-1 (or the pseudogene TRBV3-2) and TRBJ1-1; TRBD1 matches 7 bases. The junction had 9 bases not matched to a gene; V was cut back by 4 bases and J by 7 bases. The V gene's germline CDR1 is LGHDT and CDR2 YNNKEL (reference sequence). The CDR3 spans 14 residues.

The chain couples TRBV11-2 to TRBJ1-2; tentative D call: TRBD1 (5 bases). Germline V lookup: CDR1 SGHAT, CDR2 FQNNGV. The CDR3 covers 16 residues. Trimming shortened V by 8 bases and J by 4 bases, and 23 bases separated the two germline ends. CDR3 bases: TGTGCCAGCCGGCGGCCAGGAGGCGGGGGACGCTATGGCTACACCTTC. As protein: CASRRPGGGGRYGYTF.

This clone was picked up one time. The chain joins TRBV9 to TRBJ1-2; no clear D gene. CDR3 length equals 15 residues. The V end was cut by 0 bases, the J end by 7 bases, with 16 bases between. Germline V gene data show CDR1 as SGDLS and CDR2 as YYNGEE. In DNA, the CDR3 is TGTGCCAGCAGCGTAGCGGGGAATAGCCCCTCTGGCTACACCTTC. Protein product: CASSVAGNSPSGYTF. Combining the CDR3 with reference TRBV9 and TRBJ1-2 gives the whole variable domain DSGVTQTPKHLITATGQRVTLRCSPRSGDLSVYWYQQSLDQGLQFLIQYYNGEERAKGNILERFSAQQFPDLHSELNLSSLELGDSALYFCASSVAGNSPSGYTFGSGTRLTVV.

The genes are TRBV24-1 and TRBJ1-5; D remains unclear. Trimming took off 2 bases at V and 1 base at J, with 5 bases between the two ends. Germline V CDR1 and CDR2: KGHDR, SFDVKD. The CDR3 totals 14 residues. The CDR3 region has the DNA TGTGCCACCAGTGATTCCTACAGCAATCAGCCCCAGCATTTT. The encoded protein is CATSDSYSNQPQHF.

This chain uses TRBV27 with TRBJ1-5; 10 bases line up with TRBD1. In germline, CDR1 is MNHEY, CDR2 SMNVEV (reference sequence). V was clipped by 6 bases and J by 2 bases; unmatched bases: 7. The CDR3 sequence is 16 residues long. CDR3 residues: CASRPPGTGGNQPQHF. The CDR3 bases are TGTGCCAGCAGGCCTCCGGGGACAGGGGGCAATCAGCCCCAGCATTTT.

This chain connects TRBV23-1 to TRBJ2-7, with D perhaps being TRBD1 or TRBD2 (6 bases each). TRBV23-1 is flagged as an ORF with uncertain function. With 4 bases removed from V and 2 bases from J, the gap between germline ends came to 18 bases. The CDR3 sequence is 16 residues long. The CDR3 DNA reads as TGCGCCAGCAGTCGCGGAGGGGCAGGGGACCCCTACGAGCAGTACTTC. This encodes CASSRGGAGDPYEQYF.

This CDR3 is CASRPKTGGALWEQYF. The CDR3 nucleotides read TGTGCCAGCAGACCAAAGACAGGGGGCGCTTTATGGGAGCAGTACTTC. V and J are TRBV11-2 and TRBJ2-7, with TRBD1 matching over 10 bases. Germline lookup yields CDR1 SGHAT and CDR2 FQNNGV. CDR3 size: 16 residues. After removal of 6 bases from V and 7 bases from J, the junction contained 15 bases not matched to a gene.